Each of the 14 T cell receptor beta chains below was sequenced from the same sample in a study of T cell responses to AZD1222 COVID-19 vaccine. The assay was immunoSEQ multiplex PCR, and TCRdb's table has in-frame clones only and misses some. Of roughly 130,000 clones in the sample, about nine tenths were seen once. The input for sequencing was peripheral blood, taken on day 0 of AZD1222 vaccination. The source of these receptors is an adult in good health.

The chain links TRBV7-6 to TRBJ2-1; 11 bases align to TRBD2. V was clipped by 4 bases and J by 7 bases; unmatched bases: 6. This CDR3 region has 15 residues. Looked up from germline, CDR1 is SGHVS and CDR2 is FNYEAQ. The CDR3 here is CASSSGLAGTNEQFF. The CDR3 nucleotides are TGTGCCAGCAGCTCCGGACTAGCGGGTACAAATGAGCAGTTCTTC.

This chain joins TRBV11-3 and TRBJ2-4; perhaps TRBD2 as D (5 bases). Germline V gene lookup returns CDR1 SGHNT and CDR2 YENEEA. The length of the CDR3 is 13 residues. V was trimmed by 5 bases and J by 5 bases, leaving 10 bases between them. The CDR3 reads CASSPAEENIQYF. CDR3 sequence (DNA): TGTGCCAGCAGCCCGGCGGAGGAAAACATTCAGTACTTC.

V is TRBV11-2 and J is TRBJ1-3; TRBD1 matches at 8 bases. Germline lookup yields CDR1 SGHAT and CDR2 FQNNGV. The length of the CDR3 is 12 residues. V was pared by 5 bases and J by 10 bases, with 4 bases of the junction left unmatched. The DNA for the CDR3 is TGTGCCAGCAGCCTGGGACAGGCAACCATATATTTT. As protein: CASSLGQATIYF.

The J gene is TRBJ2-1, the V gene TRBV5-4; D may be TRBD2 (6 bases). With 4 bases removed from V and 5 bases from J, the gap between germline ends came to 16 bases. CDR1 SGHNT and CDR2 YYREEE come from the germline V gene (reference sequence). The CDR3 spans 15 residues. The CDR3, as DNA: TGTGCCAGCAGCCGTGCGGGACTGGAAAACAATGAGCAGTTCTTC. This codes for CASSRAGLENNEQFF.

This rearrangement joins TRBV21-1 to TRBJ2-7; the tabulated D call, TRBD1, remains unverified against the DNA. TRBV21-1 is recorded as a pseudogene. There are 15 residues in the CDR3. The CDR3 DNA sequence: TGTGCCAGCACGCTCGGCGGGACAGCGTCCTACGAGCAGTACTTC. This codes for CASTLGGTASYEQYF.

The V gene is TRBV5-1, the J gene TRBJ1-1; TRBD1 aligns across 11 bases. In germline, CDR1 is SGHRS, CDR2 YFSETQ. V shed 7 bases, J shed 5 bases, and the junction held 16 bases outside the gene matches. The CDR3 has 17 amino acids. The CDR3 DNA reads as TGCGCCAGCGGGGGCCGGGACAGGGGGAACGGTAAGACTGAAGCTTTCTTT. It codes for CASGGRDRGNGKTEAFF.

This clone was detected only once. The chain links TRBV2 to TRBJ2-1; D is ambiguous. The germline CDR1 and CDR2 sequences are SNHLY and FYNNEI. Trimming removed 6 bases at V and 3 bases at J, with 12 bases between. The CDR3 is 14 residues long. This CDR3 reads CASRKGLIYNEQFF. The CDR3 DNA is TGTGCCAGCAGAAAGGGCCTGATCTACAATGAGCAGTTCTTC.

The gene calls are TRBV3-1 (or the pseudogene TRBV3-2) and TRBJ2-7; D remains ambiguous. V lost 1 base and J lost 3, with 7 bases in between. The CDR3 is 13 amino acids. Per the germline V gene, CDR1 is LGHDT and CDR2 is YNNKEL (reference sequence). The CDR3 protein is CASSQGWDYEQYF. The DNA of the CDR3 is TGTGCCAGCAGCCAAGGCTGGGACTACGAGCAGTACTTC.

The chain links TRBV28 to TRBJ2-5; 9 nucleotides line up with TRBD1. The CDR3 contains 16 residues. Unmatched junction bases numbered 8, after V lost 3 bases and J lost 3 bases. The germline V gene has CDR1 MDHEN and CDR2 SYDVKM. The CDR3, as DNA: TGTGCCAGCAGTTTCCTACAGGGGGCGGGTAAAGAGACCCAGTACTTC. This codes for CASSFLQGAGKETQYF.

CDR3 loop: CASSPGDSSGNTIYF. Written as DNA, the CDR3 is TGCGCCAGCAGCCCGGGAGATAGCTCTGGAAACACCATATATTTT. The V and J genes are TRBV4-1 and TRBJ1-3; no definite D call. The CDR3 length is 15 residues. The V end was cut by 4 bases, the J end by 0 bases, with 10 bases between. Germline CDR1 is MGHRA and CDR2 is YSYEKL.

The chain joins TRBV9 to TRBJ2-2; no clear D gene. Germline V gene data show CDR1 as SGDLS and CDR2 as YYNGEE. The CDR3 totals 13 residues. The ends were cut back, 3 bases at V and 4 bases at J, with 7 bases in the middle. This CDR3 reads CASSEKVTGELFF. CDR3 bases: TGTGCCAGCAGCGAAAAAGTCACCGGGGAGCTGTTTTTT.

V is TRBV7-9 and J is TRBJ2-3; D unclear. There are 15 residues in the CDR3. V was trimmed by 5 bases and J by 3 bases, leaving 15 bases between them. The germline gives CDR1 SEHNR, CDR2 FQNEAQ (reference sequence). The DNA for the CDR3 is TGTGCCAGCAGCCCCAAGCAGCGACTGACAGATACGCAGTATTTT. It is translated as CASSPKQRLTDTQYF.

The gene calls are TRBV5-1 and TRBJ2-6, with 7 bases fitting TRBD1. V gave up 1 base and J gave up 2 bases; unmatched junction bases: 3. Looked up from germline, CDR1 is SGHRS and CDR2 is YFSETQ. This CDR3 comprises 16 residues. CDR3 nucleotide sequence: TGCGCCAGCAGCTTGTTCGGGACAGCTGGGGCCAACGTCCTGACTTTC. Translated, it gives CASSLFGTAGANVLTF.

The chain couples TRBV30 to TRBJ1-2; 12 positions agree with TRBD1. V gave up 1 base and J gave up 8 bases; unmatched junction bases: 2. The CDR3 sequence is 13 residues long. Looked up from germline, CDR1 is GTSNPN and CDR2 is SVGIG (reference sequence). DNA of the CDR3: TGTGCCTGGAGTGGGGACAGGGGGCGAGGCTACACCTTC. Translated, it gives CAWSGDRGRGYTF.